The 27 T cell receptor beta chains listed next were all sequenced from one sample in a study of blood T cell repertoires in COVID-19. Profiling relied on immunoSEQ multiplex PCR, and the TCRdb table lists in-frame clones only, not all of them. Seen here are 150,000 to 200,000 clones, about 85% observed once, and the top ten hold over 7.5%. The sequenced material came from peripheral blood. The receptors were gathered from a woman aged 80 or older with acute or convalescent COVID-19.

The genes are TRBV5-1 and TRBJ2-5, with 11 bases aligning to TRBD2. The CDR3 contains 15 residues. CDR1 SGHRS and CDR2 YFSETQ come from the germline V gene. The trim removed 6 bases at V and 4 bases at J, leaving 8 bases unmatched. The CDR3 region is CASTPSGRMGETQYF. DNA for the CDR3: TGCGCCAGCACTCCTAGCGGGAGGATGGGAGAGACCCAGTACTTC.

The chain recombines TRBV27 with TRBJ2-5, with 9 bases aligning to TRBD2. The ends lost 3 bases at V and 2 bases at J; junction bases unmatched: 7. The CDR3 totals 16 residues. Germline V gene lookup returns CDR1 MNHEY and CDR2 SMNVEV (reference sequence). CDR3 in DNA: TGTGCCAGCAGTTTGCGGCTAGCGGGGTCACAAGAGACCCAGTACTTC. Its protein product is CASSLRLAGSQETQYF.

The chain combines TRBV6-1 with TRBJ2-2, with 8 bases aligning to TRBD2. Trimming at V came to 1 base and at J to 6 bases, leaving 7 bases not matched to a gene. There are 16 residues in the CDR3. Per germline, CDR1 MNHNS and CDR2 SASEGT. CDR3 amino acids: CASSEVAGGTSGELFF. CDR3 DNA: TGTGCCAGCAGTGAAGTTGCGGGAGGAACTTCCGGGGAGCTGTTTTTT.

This chain joins TRBV4-1 and TRBJ2-1; 8 bases line up with TRBD2. CDR1 is MGHRA, CDR2 YSYEKL, per germline. V was pared by 1 base and J by 7 bases, with 6 bases of the junction left unmatched. This CDR3 spans 15 amino acids. The CDR3 DNA sequence: TGCGCCAGCAGCCAAGTAGCGGGGTCCGTTAATGAGCAGTTCTTC. As protein: CASSQVAGSVNEQFF.

This chain connects TRBV18 to TRBJ2-2; TRBD1 agrees at 10 bases. CDR3 length: 16 amino acids. From germline, CDR1 is KGHSH and CDR2 LQKENI. Trimming took 3 bases from V and 6 from J; bases not matched to a gene: 7. CDR3 DNA: TGTGCCAGCTCACCCGTCGGGACAGGGGTCGCCGGGGAGCTGTTTTTT. Translating it yields CASSPVGTGVAGELFF.

This rearrangement joins TRBV7-6 to TRBJ1-3, with D unresolved. Trimming took 4 bases from V and 0 from J, leaving 16 bases between them. The length of the CDR3 is 17 residues. The germline gives CDR1 SGHVS, CDR2 FNYEAQ. CDR3 amino acids: CASSSRLGRGSGNTIYF. The CDR3 DNA is TGTGCCAGCAGCTCGAGACTTGGGAGAGGCTCTGGAAACACCATATATTTT.

This chain joins TRBV20-1 and TRBJ2-6, with D uncertain. Trimming removed 3 bases at V and 1 base at J, with 13 bases between. The length of the CDR3 is 16 residues. Germline CDR1 reads DFQATT; CDR2 reads SNEGSKA (reference sequence). The CDR3 DNA is TGCAGTGCTAGTGATGGGCCGCCTTCTGGGGCCAACGTCCTGACTTTC. It specifies CSASDGPPSGANVLTF.

The chain employs TRBV30 and TRBJ1-5; D is uncertain. Germline lookup yields CDR1 GTSNPN and CDR2 SVGIG (reference sequence). This CDR3 region has 14 residues. Trimming left V 3 bases short and J 1 base short, with 10 bases between. CDR3 sequence reads: CAWSPGRSNQPQHF. The CDR3 DNA sequence: TGTGCCTGGAGCCCCGGGAGGAGCAATCAGCCCCAGCATTTT.

The J gene is TRBJ2-7, the V gene TRBV16; 7 bases fit TRBD1. The CDR3 totals 14 residues. Germline loops: CDR1 KGHSY, CDR2 FQNENV. V was pared by 2 bases and J by 12 bases, with 13 bases of the junction left unmatched. CDR3 bases: TGTGCCAGCAGCCAAGACAGGGAATTTGCTAGGCGGTACTTC. It specifies CASSQDREFARRYF.

This clone appeared a few times. This chain uses TRBV30 with TRBJ1-2; the match to TRBD1 covers 7 bases. CDR1 is GTSNPN and CDR2 is SVGIG in the germline V gene (reference sequence). Trimming at V came to 4 bases and at J to 0 bases, leaving 2 bases not matched to a gene. This CDR3 region has 13 residues. The chain's CDR3 is CAWTQGANYGYTF. CDR3 DNA sequence: TGTGCCTGGACCCAGGGGGCTAACTATGGCTACACCTTC. Filled out from reference TRBV30 and TRBJ1-2, the complete variable domain reads SQTIHQWPATLVQPVGSPLSLECTVEGTSNPNLYWYRQAAGRGLQLLFYSVGIGQISSEVPQNLSASRPQDRQFILSSKKLLLSDSGFYLCAWTQGANYGYTFGSGTRLTVV.

CDR3 nucleotides: TGCGCCAGCAGCGCAACTAGAACCGGTGAGTTCTTC. This codes for CASSATRTGEFF. The V and J genes are TRBV5-1 and TRBJ2-1; D is perhaps TRBD2 (5 bases). The CDR3 covers 12 residues. Trimming removed 4 bases at V and 14 bases at J, with 16 bases between. CDR1 and CDR2 from the germline V gene are SGHRS and YFSETQ.

This chain uses TRBV18 with TRBJ2-3; no definite D call. Trimming took 2 bases from V and 3 from J, leaving 15 bases between them. Germline V gene lookup returns CDR1 KGHSH and CDR2 LQKENI. This CDR3 contains 16 residues. CDR3 sequence: CASSPSSLALTDTQYF. The CDR3, as DNA: TGTGCCAGCTCACCATCTTCTCTTGCGCTGACAGATACGCAGTATTTT.

This rearrangement joins TRBV27 to TRBJ1-6; perhaps TRBD1 as D (5 bases). V was clipped by 5 bases and J by 13 bases, with 15 bases between them. This CDR3 has 13 amino acids. Germline V lookup: CDR1 MNHEY, CDR2 SMNVEV (reference sequence). CDR3 DNA: TGTGCCAGCAGTCCCCGGACATTCTCTCCCCTCCACTTT. Translation: CASSPRTFSPLHF.

This clone was seen at least ten times. The chain employs TRBV24-1 and TRBJ2-2, with 7 nucleotides matching TRBD2. The V and J ends lost 3 bases and 3 bases, in that order; junction bases with no gene match: 9. CDR3 length: 17 amino acids. The germline V gene encodes CDR1 KGHDR and CDR2 SFDVKD. The CDR3 here is CATSDPQAGSYTGELFF. For the CDR3, the DNA is TGTGCCACCAGTGATCCCCAAGCGGGAAGCTACACCGGGGAGCTGTTTTTT.

The V call is TRBV7-6, the J call TRBJ1-1; no reliable D call. Deletions cut 1 base from V and 5 bases from J, with 14 bases between. This CDR3 spans 15 amino acids. Germline V gives CDR1 SGHVS, CDR2 FNYEAQ. As DNA, the CDR3 is TGTGCCAGCAGCTTAGTCAGTGGAGTTTCGACTGAAGCTTTCTTT. Protein: CASSLVSGVSTEAFF.

The chain couples TRBV9 to TRBJ2-7; no definite D call. CDR1 and CDR2 (germline): SGDLS, YYNGEE. The CDR3 consists of 14 residues. The V end was cut by 6 bases, the J end by 7 bases, with 20 bases between. This CDR3 reads CASTPTLGSREQYF. DNA of the CDR3: TGTGCCAGCACCCCTACACTCGGTTCGAGGGAGCAGTACTTC.

This chain connects TRBV19 to TRBJ2-7; possibly TRBD2 for D (5 bases). V shed 6 bases and J shed 3 bases, with 24 bases lying between them. CDR3 length: 17 residues. The germline gives CDR1 LNHDA, CDR2 SQIVND (reference sequence). The CDR3 sequence is CASSLRSAEGHNYEQYF. The CDR3 DNA sequence: TGTGCCAGTAGCCTTAGATCAGCAGAGGGCCACAACTACGAGCAGTACTTC.

This chain uses TRBV4-3 with TRBJ2-7; 8 bases map to TRBD1. J was trimmed by 4 bases and V by 0 bases; bases with no gene match: 2. CDR1 is LGHNA and CDR2 is YSLEER in the germline V gene. The CDR3 is 14 residues long. DNA for the CDR3: TGCGCCAGCAGCCAAGATGGGACAGGTTACGAGCAGTACTTC. It encodes CASSQDGTGYEQYF.

The V and J genes are TRBV6-5 and TRBJ2-3, with 7 positions matching TRBD2. The V gene end was trimmed by 5 bases and the J gene end by 4 bases; junction bases not matched to a gene: 6. This CDR3 spans 14 amino acids. Germline V gene lookup returns CDR1 MNHEY and CDR2 SVGAGI. In nucleotides, the CDR3 is TGTGCCAGCAGTAGACTAGCTTCCGCAGATACGCAGTATTTT. This sequence encodes CASSRLASADTQYF.

This clone was observed a few times. The chain recombines TRBV7-6 with TRBJ1-4; 8 bases fit TRBD1. Trimming at V came to 5 bases and at J to 8 bases, leaving 7 bases not matched to a gene. Germline V gene lookup returns CDR1 SGHVS and CDR2 FNYEAQ. The CDR3 runs to 14 residues. CDR3: CASSLTGEGEKLFF. CDR3 DNA: TGTGCCAGCAGCCTGACAGGGGAAGGGGAAAAACTGTTTTTT.

This clone came up once. The gene calls are TRBV21-1 and TRBJ2-3; the table's D gene call, TRBD2, was not cross checked with the DNA. TRBV21-1 is annotated as a pseudogene. CDR3 length: 20 amino acids. CDR3 loop: CASSKGRLAGGPKAPDTQYF. The CDR3 DNA reads as TGTGCCAGCAGCAAAGGGCGGCTAGCGGGAGGGCCTAAAGCCCCGGATACGCAGTATTTT.

The chain carries TRBV6-1 and TRBJ1-6, with 9 nucleotides matching TRBD1. The germline gives CDR1 MNHNS, CDR2 SASEGT. CDR3 length: 15 amino acids. The ends lost 1 base at V and 8 bases at J; junction bases unmatched: 3. The CDR3 bases are TGTGCCAGCAGTGAAGACGGGACAGGGTATTCACCCCTCCACTTT. Its protein product is CASSEDGTGYSPLHF.

The rearrangement joins TRBV4-2 to TRBJ1-6, with a weak D call TRBD1 (6 bases). Germline V gives CDR1 LGHNA, CDR2 YNFKEQ. This CDR3 is 15 amino acids long. V lost 0 bases, J lost 14 bases, and 17 bases lay in between. DNA of the CDR3: TGTGCCAGCAGCCAAGAGGGAACAGGGCAACTCTCCCTCCACTTT. Protein sequence: CASSQEGTGQLSLHF.

This chain links TRBV6-2 or TRBV6-3 with TRBJ2-7, with TRBD1 as a possible D gene (5 bases). This CDR3 has 17 amino acids. The germline V gene encodes CDR1 MNHEY and CDR2 SVGEGT. V dropped 2 bases and J dropped 2 bases, with 19 bases sitting between them. In nucleotides, the CDR3 is TGTGCCAGCAGTTACGGTGGGCTCAAGGGGCCCACCTACGAGCAGTACTTC. This sequence encodes CASSYGGLKGPTYEQYF.

J is TRBJ2-7 and V is TRBV10-3; 12 bases agree with TRBD2. Germline CDR1 reads ENHRY; CDR2 reads SYGVKD. The CDR3 has 14 residues. Germline trimming cut 5 bases from V and 5 bases from J; bases unmatched to any gene: 4. The CDR3 sequence is CAISPSGRANEQYF. CDR3 DNA: TGTGCCATCAGTCCTAGCGGGAGGGCCAACGAGCAGTACTTC.

This clone came up once. The chain is built from TRBV5-1 and TRBJ2-7, with D possibly being TRBD2 (5 bases). CDR1 SGHRS and CDR2 YFSETQ come from the germline V gene. V was pared by 4 bases and J by 5 bases, with 16 bases between. This CDR3 has 14 residues. CDR3 sequence reads: CASSTGTRKDEQYF. The CDR3 DNA follows: TGCGCCAGCAGCACGGGTACTAGGAAGGACGAGCAGTACTTC.

The rearrangement links TRBV7-8 to TRBJ2-3; TRBD1 aligns across 8 bases. The CDR3 is made up of 15 amino acids. Germline values: CDR1 SGHVS, CDR2 FQNEAQ. V shed 4 bases, J shed 0 bases, and the junction held 3 bases outside the gene matches. In DNA, the CDR3 is TGTGCCAGCAGCTACCGGGACAGGAGCACAGATACGCAGTATTTT. As protein: CASSYRDRSTDTQYF.